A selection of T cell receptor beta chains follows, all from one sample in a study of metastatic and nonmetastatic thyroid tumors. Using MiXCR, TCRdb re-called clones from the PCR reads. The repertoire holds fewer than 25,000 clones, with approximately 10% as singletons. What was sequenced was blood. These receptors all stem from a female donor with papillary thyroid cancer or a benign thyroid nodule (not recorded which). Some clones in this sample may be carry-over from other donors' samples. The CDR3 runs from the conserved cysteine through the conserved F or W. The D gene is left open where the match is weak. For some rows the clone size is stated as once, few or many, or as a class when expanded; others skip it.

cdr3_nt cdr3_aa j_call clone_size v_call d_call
TGCAGCGTTGTTAGCGGGAGCTCCTACGAGCAGTACTTC CSVVSGSSYEQYF TRBJ2-7 many TRBV29-1 TRBD2
TGCGCCAGCAGCTCGGCGGGATCCTACGAGCAGTACTTC CASSSAGSYEQYF TRBJ2-7 many TRBV5-1 -
TGTGCCAGCAGTTTAAATCTGCTAGAGACCCAGTACTTC CASSLNLLETQYF TRBJ2-5 few TRBV12-3/TRBV12-4 -
TGTGCCAGCAGCTTGGGAATTAACGCCTACGAGCAGTACTTC CASSLGINAYEQYF TRBJ2-7 - TRBV5-4 -
TGCAGTGCTGTAGAACTAGCGGAGCTCTACTTC CSAVELAELYF TRBJ2-7 many TRBV20-1 TRBD2
TGTGCCAGCGGAAGGAGACAGGGAGGTGAGACAGATACGCAGTATTTT CASGRRQGGETDTQYF TRBJ2-3 many TRBV9 -
TGCAGTGCTAAGCACAGGGGGCGTTTGGACGAGCAGTACTTC CSAKHRGRLDEQYF TRBJ2-7 many TRBV20-1 TRBD1
TGTGCGAGCAGCCCATTGTGGGGTTTGGATACGCAGTATTTT CASSPLWGLDTQYF TRBJ2-3 - TRBV7-2 -
TGCAGTGCTAGGGCGCCTAGCGACTTCTACGAGCAGTACTTC CSARAPSDFYEQYF TRBJ2-7 many TRBV20-1 -
TGTGCCAGCACATCGGGCCCGGGAGCCGAAGATACGCAGTATTTT CASTSGPGAEDTQYF TRBJ2-3 many TRBV25-1 -
TGCGCCAGCAGCTTGGTCCCCTCTGGAAACACCATATATTTT CASSLVPSGNTIYF TRBJ1-3 many TRBV5-1 -
TGTGCCTGGAGTGCTACCGACCCCTCGGGGCAGTATTTT CAWSATDPSGQYF TRBJ2-3 many TRBV30 -
TGCAGTGCTGCTACGGGCCGCGAGAGGTACCAAGAGACCCAGTACTTC CSAATGRERYQETQYF TRBJ2-5 many TRBV20-1 -
TGTGCCAGCAGAGCCGACAACAGTGGGGCTCAGCCCCAGCATTTT CASRADNSGAQPQHF TRBJ1-5 many TRBV6-1 -
TGTGCCAGCAGCTTGTTGTCGGGTGAAGCTTTCTTT CASSLLSGEAFF TRBJ1-1 many TRBV7-2 -
TGCGCCAGCAGCCAACCTGACTCTGCGAGCACCGGGGAGCTGTTTTTT CASSQPDSASTGELFF TRBJ2-2 - TRBV4-1 -
TGTGCCAGCAGTTACGGCGGGAGTGCCTCCTACGAGCAGTACTTC CASSYGGSASYEQYF TRBJ2-7 medium-sized TRBV6-2/TRBV6-3 TRBD2
TGTGCCAGCAGCTTGGCAGGGGCGTCTCCTGGAAACACCATATATTTT CASSLAGASPGNTIYF TRBJ1-3 many TRBV5-6 -
TGTGCCAGCAGCCCAGGGACTAGCGGGCTCTCCTACGAGCAGTACTTC CASSPGTSGLSYEQYF TRBJ2-7 many TRBV9 TRBD2
TGCGCCAGCAGCCAAGGGGAGGGCGATCAGCCCCAGCATTTT CASSQGEGDQPQHF TRBJ1-5 many TRBV4-1 -
TGTGCCAGCAGTGCCGGGAGCTCATCACCCCTCCACTTT CASSAGSSSPLHF TRBJ1-6 medium-sized TRBV6-4 -
TGTGCCAGCAGCCTTTCCAGGGCAGATACGCAGTATTTT CASSLSRADTQYF TRBJ2-3 many TRBV7-2 -
TGTGCCATCAGTGAGTCGCGGCTAGCGGGAGGGCAAGATACGCAGTATTTT CAISESRLAGGQDTQYF TRBJ2-3 many TRBV10-3 TRBD2
TGTGCCTGGAGTGTTAGCGGGAGTCCCACCAATGAGCAGTTCTTC CAWSVSGSPTNEQFF TRBJ2-1 many TRBV30 TRBD2